The 15 T cell receptor beta chains in this list originate from one sample, sequenced in a study of CXCR3-negative and CXCR3-positive naive CD8 T cells (dated by TCRdb to the late 2010s). Sequencing was performed on a NextSeq 550. The Human TCR Profiling Kit (MiLaboratory) was used to make UMI-labeled 5' RACE TRB cDNA libraries. After the reads were reprocessed by TCRdb, one entry was made per CDR3 protein sequence, with no DNA. This sample's listing comprises 100,000 to 150,000 distinct CDR3 sequences. Jointly, the top ten make up about 0.48% of the sample. Specimen: naive CXCR3- CD8+ T cells from blood. The sample's cell subset or site, from its label and the paper: CD45RO-CCR7+CD27+CD95- naive CD8+ T cells lacking CXCR3 (TNR3-). The origin of the receptors is a human donor in good health. Some clones in this sample may be carry-over from other donors' samples.

The rearrangement uses TRBV4-2 and TRBJ2-2; with no DNA, the TCRdb D assignment of TRBD1 cannot be verified. CDR1 and CDR2 (germline): LGHNA, YNFKEQ. The CDR3 is made up of 16 amino acids. This CDR3 reads CASSQEWGENTGELFF.

The rearrangement joins TRBV2 to TRBJ2-7; TCRdb calls TRBD1, which cannot be checked without DNA. The germline gives CDR1 SNHLY, CDR2 FYNNEI. The CDR3 has 15 residues. The CDR3 spells CASMTSGTGGREQYF. Based on the CDR3 plus reference TRBV2 and TRBJ2-7, the full variable domain is EPEVTQTPSHQVTQMGQEVILRCVPISNHLYFYWYRQILGQKVEFLVSFYNNEISEKSEIFDDQFSVERPDGSNFTLKIRSTKLEDSAMYFCASMTSGTGGREQYFGPGTRLTVT.

V gene TRBV7-9 combines with J gene TRBJ2-3. Germline CDR1 reads SEHNR; CDR2 reads FQNEAQ (reference sequence). The CDR3 contains 15 residues. The CDR3 is CASSLGSSSTDTQYF. Looking up the rest from reference TRBV7-9 and TRBJ2-3 gives the full variable domain: DTGVSQNPRHKITKRGQNVTFRCDPISEHNRLYWYRQTLGQGPEFLTYFQNEAQLEKSRLLSDRFSAERPKGSFSTLEIQRTEQGDSAMYLCASSLGSSSTDTQYFGPGTRLTVL.

CDR3 in amino acids: CASSPGQGPSYEQYF. The chain couples TRBV27 to TRBJ2-7; no DNA is available, so the TRBD1 call from TCRdb remains unchecked. Germline loops: CDR1 MNHEY, CDR2 SMNVEV (reference sequence). The CDR3 contains 15 residues.

This rearrangement joins TRBV30 to TRBJ1-5; there is no DNA to check the TCRdb D call of TRBD1. The CDR3 is 14 amino acids. CDR1 and CDR2 from the germline V gene are GTSNPN and SVGIG (reference sequence). This CDR3 is CAWRWGKLNQPQHF.

The chain joins TRBV7-9 to TRBJ2-1; as DNA is missing, the TRBD2 call by TCRdb cannot be tested. Germline V gene lookup returns CDR1 SEHNR and CDR2 FQNEAQ (reference sequence). The CDR3 sequence is 16 residues long. CDR3 sequence reads: CASSLVGSSPNNEQFF. Together with reference TRBV7-9 and TRBJ2-1, the CDR3 gives the full variable domain: DTGVSQNPRHKITKRGQNVTFRCDPISEHNRLYWYRQTLGQGPEFLTYFQNEAQLEKSRLLSDRFSAERPKGSFSTLEIQRTEQGDSAMYLCASSLVGSSPNNEQFFGPGTRLTVL.

J is TRBJ2-2 and V is TRBV12-5. The germline V gene has CDR1 LGHNT and CDR2 FRNRAP. The length of the CDR3 is 12 residues. This CDR3 is CASGSPAGELFF.

The CDR3 loop is CASSVDAGNPSEAFF. The V gene is TRBV9, the J gene TRBJ1-1; TCRdb's D gene call, TRBD1, goes unchecked for lack of DNA. The germline V gene encodes CDR1 SGDLS and CDR2 YYNGEE. The CDR3 has 15 residues.

CDR3 sequence reads: CSASNRENGQFF. The gene calls are TRBV20-1 and TRBJ2-1; the D gene TCRdb calls, TRBD1, cannot be checked with no DNA. The CDR3 runs 12 residues. Germline assignment: CDR1 DFQATT and CDR2 SNEGSKA (reference sequence).

V usage is TRBV13 and J usage is TRBJ1-5. Germline V gene lookup returns CDR1 PRHDT and CDR2 FYEKMQ (reference sequence). This CDR3 is built from 13 residues. The CDR3 protein is CASSFRVFGPQHF.

The chain employs TRBV29-1 and TRBJ2-7. Per germline, CDR1 SQVTM and CDR2 ANQGSEA. CDR3 size: 11 residues. CDR3 residues: CSVEDLYEQYF.

The chain is built from TRBV7-9 and TRBJ2-3; without DNA, the TCRdb call of TRBD1 cannot be checked. The CDR3 is 16 amino acids. Germline lookup yields CDR1 SEHNR and CDR2 FQNEAQ (reference sequence). Here the CDR3 reads CASSLRQGAVTDTQYF.

This chain uses TRBV3-1 with TRBJ2-3; TCRdb gives TRBD2 as the D gene, but with no DNA this cannot be confirmed. This CDR3 is built from 15 residues. Germline assignment: CDR1 LGHDT and CDR2 YNNKEL (reference sequence). CDR3: CASSHRTSGMDTQYF.

The chain links TRBV15 to TRBJ2-7. The CDR3 is 13 amino acids. Per the germline V gene, CDR1 is LNHNV and CDR2 is YYDKDF (reference sequence). CDR3 residues: CATSATTTGEQYF.

The chain recombines TRBV7-3 with TRBJ2-5; TCRdb picks TRBD2, but there is no DNA to check that call. This CDR3 contains 14 residues. Germline V CDR1 and CDR2: SGHTA, FQGTGA. CDR3 sequence: CASSLTGGEETQYF.